These 17 T cell receptor beta chains were all obtained from the same sample, sequenced in a study of shared clonotypes between healthy human individuals. The protocol was immunoSEQ multiplex PCR, while the TCRdb copy is restricted to in-frame clones and leaves out a portion. The table records roughly 2.2 million clones, over 85% of them present only once. The sample taken for sequencing was naive CD4+ T cells from PBMCs. Subset noted: CD45RA+ positively selected. The receptors were sampled from a man aged 18-30 years in good health. Some clones in this sample may be carry-over from other donors' samples.

V and J are TRBV28 and TRBJ2-7; D is perhaps TRBD2 (6 bases). Trimming left V 5 bases short and J 0 bases short, with 11 bases between. The CDR3 has 14 residues. Germline V gene data show CDR1 as MDHEN and CDR2 as SYDVKM. CDR3 loop: CASSRGASSYEQYF. As DNA, the CDR3 is TGTGCCAGCAGTCGCGGGGCCAGCTCCTACGAGCAGTACTTC.

V usage is TRBV6-1 and J usage is TRBJ1-1; D possibly corresponds to TRBD1 (6 bases). Trimming pared 5 bases from V and 1 base from J, leaving 11 bases between. The CDR3 is 14 residues long. Germline V gene data show CDR1 as MNHNS and CDR2 as SASEGT. The CDR3 region has the DNA TGTGCCAGCAGTCGGACAGCCAGGAACACTGAAGCTTTCTTT. Protein product: CASSRTARNTEAFF.

Concerning this clone itself: The same CDR3 is also encoded by other DNA sequences in this sample. The V gene is TRBV2, the J gene TRBJ1-5, with unresolved D. CDR3 length: 14 amino acids. CDR1 is SNHLY and CDR2 is FYNNEI in the germline V gene. Trimming pared 3 bases from V and 0 bases from J, leaving 6 bases between. In DNA, the CDR3 is TGTGCCAGCAGTGAGGGAGATAGCAATCAGCCCCAGCATTTT. Encoded protein: CASSEGDSNQPQHF.

The gene calls are TRBV25-1 and TRBJ2-7; no definite D call. In germline, CDR1 is MGHDK, CDR2 SYGVNS. The V and J ends lost 3 bases and 4 bases respectively, with 10 bases between them. The CDR3 totals 13 residues. In DNA, the CDR3 is TGTGCCAGCAGTGATTTCTCCGGGTACGAGCAGTACTTC. Encoded protein: CASSDFSGYEQYF.

The chain couples TRBV9 to TRBJ2-3, with D perhaps TRBD1 or TRBD2 (5 bases each). This CDR3 comprises 14 residues. The V gene's germline CDR1 is SGDLS and CDR2 YYNGEE. Trimming took 6 bases from V and 1 from J, leaving 12 bases between them. In DNA, the CDR3 is TGTGCCAGCAAGAGGGGAGTCGGCACAGATACGCAGTATTTT. This sequence encodes CASKRGVGTDTQYF.

For this clone: This CDR3 is also generated by other DNA sequences in the sample. V is TRBV28 and J is TRBJ2-7, with TRBD1 matching over 7 bases. CDR1 and CDR2 from the germline V gene are MDHEN and SYDVKM. The CDR3 extends over 15 amino acids. J lost 0 bases, V lost 4 bases, and 6 bases had no gene match. The CDR3: CASSSQGTASYEQYF. In nucleotides, the CDR3 is TGTGCCAGCAGTTCCCAAGGGACAGCCTCCTACGAGCAGTACTTC. Drawing the rest from reference TRBV28 and TRBJ2-7, the complete variable domain is DVKVTQSSRYLVKRTGEKVFLECVQDMDHENMFWYRQDPGLGLRLIYFSYDVKMKEKGDIPEGYSVSREKKERFSLILESASTNQTSMYLCASSSQGTASYEQYFGPGTRLTVT.

In its sample, this clone was seen a few times. Other DNA sequences in this specimen translate into the identical CDR3. The V gene is TRBV7-9, the J gene TRBJ1-4; 9 nucleotides line up with TRBD1. CDR1 and CDR2 from the germline V gene are SEHNR and FQNEAQ (reference sequence). Trimming removed 4 bases from V and 8 bases from J; junction bases left unmatched: 5. CDR3 length: 14 amino acids. As DNA, the CDR3 is TGTGCCAGCAGCTCCGGGACAGGGTACGAAAAACTGTTTTTT. This encodes CASSSGTGYEKLFF.

This clone was counted a few times. The chain links TRBV6-1 to TRBJ1-1; D gene unclear. This CDR3 spans 12 amino acids. V lost 7 bases to trimming and J lost 8 bases, with 14 bases between them. The germline V gene encodes CDR1 MNHNS and CDR2 SASEGT. The chain's CDR3 is CASTTRSVEAFF. The CDR3 bases are TGTGCCAGCACTACTCGGTCAGTCGAAGCTTTCTTT.

This clone was counted once. The chain employs TRBV2 and TRBJ2-4; 16 nucleotides align to TRBD2. V was pared by 2 bases and J by 7 bases, with 2 bases of the junction left unmatched. The germline V gene encodes CDR1 SNHLY and CDR2 FYNNEI. There are 16 residues in the CDR3. CDR3 sequence: CASSERGLAGGNIQYF. CDR3 nucleotide sequence: TGTGCCAGCAGTGAAAGGGGACTAGCGGGAGGGAACATTCAGTACTTC.

CDR3 amino acids: CASSPPGQAPYEQYF. In DNA form, the CDR3 reads TGCGCCAGCAGCCCACCGGGACAGGCCCCCTACGAGCAGTACTTC. The rearrangement links TRBV4-1 to TRBJ2-7; 8 bases line up with TRBD1. The CDR3 sequence is 15 residues long. V was clipped by 4 bases and J by 2 bases; unmatched bases: 7. CDR1 is MGHRA and CDR2 is YSYEKL in the germline V gene.

The table lists this clone with a count of one. The J gene is TRBJ2-7, the V gene TRBV7-9; D is unresolved. The CDR3 is made up of 14 amino acids. The germline gives CDR1 SEHNR, CDR2 FQNEAQ (reference sequence). Trimming removed 3 bases from V and 3 bases from J, with 12 bases in between. The CDR3 here is CASSLSSGYYEQYF. The CDR3 nucleotides are TGTGCCAGCAGCTTGTCCTCAGGATACTACGAGCAGTACTTC. Filled out from reference TRBV7-9 and TRBJ2-7, the complete variable domain reads DTGVSQNPRHKITKRGQNVTFRCDPISEHNRLYWYRQTLGQGPEFLTYFQNEAQLEKSRLLSDRFSAERPKGSFSTLEIQRTEQGDSAMYLCASSLSSGYYEQYFGPGTRLTVT.

The rearrangement uses TRBV4-3 and TRBJ2-2, with 9 bases identical to TRBD2. Germline values: CDR1 LGHNA, CDR2 YSLEER. The CDR3 consists of 18 residues. V lost 0 bases, J lost 4 bases, and 9 bases stayed unmatched. CDR3 DNA: TGCGCCAGCAGCCAAGACTGGCTAGCGGGGCAACTCACCGGGGAGCTGTTTTTT. This encodes CASSQDWLAGQLTGELFF.

The V and J genes are TRBV5-1 and TRBJ2-7; 7 bases are shared with TRBD1. J lost 2 bases, V lost 4 bases, and 6 bases had no gene match. There are 14 residues in the CDR3. CDR1 is SGHRS, CDR2 YFSETQ, per germline. CDR3 in amino acids: CASSLTGSTYEQYF. The DNA for the CDR3 is TGCGCCAGCAGCCTGACAGGGAGCACCTACGAGCAGTACTTC.

The V gene is TRBV6-6, the J gene TRBJ2-5; 12 nucleotides match TRBD2. CDR1 is MNHNY and CDR2 is SVGAGI in the germline V gene (reference sequence). The CDR3 length is 16 residues. Trimming at V came to 6 bases and at J to 1 base, leaving 6 bases not matched to a gene. CDR3 bases: TGTGCCAGCAGGCGACTAGCGGGAGACACCCAAGAGACCCAGTACTTC. Protein: CASRRLAGDTQETQYF.

The chain carries TRBV4-2 and TRBJ1-4; 7 nucleotides agree with TRBD1. With V trimmed by 8 bases and J by 4 bases, 16 bases remained unmatched. CDR3 length: 17 residues. CDR1 is LGHNA and CDR2 is YNFKEQ in the germline V gene. CDR3 in amino acids: CASAGSLGDRSNEKLFF. CDR3 bases: TGTGCCAGCGCAGGGAGTCTTGGGGACAGAAGTAATGAAAAACTGTTTTTT.

This chain links TRBV7-2 with TRBJ1-2; a possible D gene is TRBD1 (6 bases). There are 16 residues in the CDR3. V was cut by 5 bases and J by 3 bases, with 19 bases left in between. CDR1 and CDR2 from the germline V gene are SGHTA and FQGNSA. The CDR3 bases are TGTGCCAGCAGCCGTACCCGGGACCCAGGGGACTATGGCTACACCTTC. As protein: CASSRTRDPGDYGYTF.

In this sample, this clone turned up once. J is TRBJ2-7 and V is TRBV2; TRBD1 matches 7 bases. CDR3 length equals 14 residues. Germline CDR1 and CDR2: SNHLY and FYNNEI. Trimming at V came to 4 bases and at J to 1 base, leaving 4 bases not matched to a gene. DNA of the CDR3: TGTGCCAGCAGTGGACAGGGTAAATCCTACGAGCAGTACTTC. Translating it yields CASSGQGKSYEQYF.